This T cell receptor (beta chain) was identified in a study of cytomegalovirus exposure and HLA in healthy donors. Study-level information: Later, an analysis reported that the 120 or so validation repertoires had used the same platform as the roughly 650 first-cohort repertoires. General study points: The investigators catalogued 164 TCR beta chains as cytomegalovirus-associated. Subsequent analysis found a tendency for first-cohort TCR clusters to co-occur within the 120 or so validation repertoires. A few CMV-associated chains proved CMV antigen-specific in vitro.

Details on this clone: What it binds is unknown.

This CDR3 spans 14 amino acids. The germline CDR1 and CDR2 sequences are KGHSH and LQKENI. Trimming took 1 base from V and 4 from J; bases not matched to a gene: 2. Sequencing was performed with immunoSEQ multiplex PCR; in TCRdb, only in-frame clones are kept and a portion is missing. This table holds roughly 240,000 clones, 87% found once. Sequenced: PBMCs. J is TRBJ2-5 and V is TRBV18; TRBD1 matches 8 bases. The TCR comes from a man between 18 and 29 years old in good health and CMV-seronegative. The CDR3: CASSPRQGRETQYF. CDR3 bases: TGTGCCAGCTCACCACGACAGGGGCGAGAGACCCAGTACTTC.